This TCR beta chain was documented in a study of blood T cell repertoires in COVID-19. In the study overall: COVID-19 samples, acute and convalescent, were from the United States, Italy and Spain.

How the authors handled the data: Amplifying reference gene primers gave estimates of nucleated cell counts. Here immunoSEQ multiplex PCR was the method, and the copy in TCRdb shows in-frame clones only, minus some. V and J calls plus clone size are reproduced from that table; the DNA served to infer D and trimming. The sample has roughly 300,000 clones; 90% are singletons. The CDR3 has 15 amino acids. Germline CDR1 reads SGHDT; CDR2 reads YYEEEE. The V segment lost 4 bases and the J segment 5 bases; nucleotides outside the gene matches: 10. Enrolled through a virtual design, the participants were between about 18 and 100 years of age and came from fewer than 30 US areas. Each participant's cohort was designated according to participant-reported clinical history.

This TCR derives from a woman aged 25 to 39 who had recovered from COVID-19. The chain uses TRBV5-6 and TRBJ2-5, with 8 bases that match TRBD1. Sequenced sample: PBMCs or T cells enriched from blood (not recorded which). As DNA, the CDR3 is TGTGCCAGCAGCACCCCGACAGGGGAGTATGAGACCCAGTACTTC. Protein sequence: CASSTPTGEYETQYF.